This T cell receptor beta chain was retrieved from a study of T cell changes during pregnancy in multiple sclerosis. CDR1 is SGHRS and CDR2 is YFSETQ in the germline V gene. CDR3 length: 14 amino acids. V was clipped by 0 bases and J by 8 bases; unmatched bases: 4. Data came from immunoSEQ multiplex PCR; TCRdb stores just in-frame clones and leaves some out. The sample records 40,000 to 50,000 clones, about 91% being singletons. This clonotype originated in a female donor in good health, enrolled as a control in a pregnancy study. The source was CD4+ T cells from peripheral blood mononuclear cells, collected after pregnancy. This sequence joins TRBV5-1 and TRBJ2-3, with 9 bases identical to TRBD1. The CDR3 is CASSLVQGAGTQYF. For the CDR3, the DNA is TGCGCCAGCAGCTTGGTACAGGGGGCAGGTACGCAGTATTTT. The full variable domain, with the rest looked up from reference TRBV5-1 and TRBJ2-3, is KAGVTQTPRYLIKTRGQQVTLSCSPISGHRSVSWYQQTPGQGLQFLFEYFSETQRNKGNFPGRFSGRQFSNSRSEMNVSTLELGDSALYLCASSLVQGAGTQYFGPGTRLTVL.